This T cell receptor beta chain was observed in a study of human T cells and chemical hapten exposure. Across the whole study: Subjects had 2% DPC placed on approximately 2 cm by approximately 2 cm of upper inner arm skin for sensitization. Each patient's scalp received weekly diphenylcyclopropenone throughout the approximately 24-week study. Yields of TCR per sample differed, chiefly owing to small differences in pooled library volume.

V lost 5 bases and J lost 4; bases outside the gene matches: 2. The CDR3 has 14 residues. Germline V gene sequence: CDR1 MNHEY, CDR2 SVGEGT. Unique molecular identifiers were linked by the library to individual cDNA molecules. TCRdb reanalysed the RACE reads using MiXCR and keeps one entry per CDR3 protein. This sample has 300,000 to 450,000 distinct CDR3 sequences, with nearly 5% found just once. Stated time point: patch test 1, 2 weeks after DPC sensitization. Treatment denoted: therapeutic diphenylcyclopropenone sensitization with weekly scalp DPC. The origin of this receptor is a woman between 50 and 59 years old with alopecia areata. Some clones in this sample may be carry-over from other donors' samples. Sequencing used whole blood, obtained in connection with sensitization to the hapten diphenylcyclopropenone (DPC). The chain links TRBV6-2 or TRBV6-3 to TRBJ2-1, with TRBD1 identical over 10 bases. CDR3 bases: TGTGCCAGCAGTCGGACAGGGGGTTACAATGAGCAGTTCTTC. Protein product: CASSRTGGYNEQFF.